This entry concerns a single T cell receptor beta chain. The target antigen is unknown. Sequencing used immunoSEQ multiplex PCR; TCRdb keeps in-frame clones, though not all of them. The sample yields about 15,000 clones, 84% seen once. The germline V gene has CDR1 MGHRA and CDR2 YSYEKL. This CDR3 region has 16 residues. Trimming removed 4 bases from V and 15 bases from J; junction bases left unmatched: 21. Every patient had mismatch repair deficiency by PCR or immunohistochemistry. The TCR-sequenced patients were a few responders to pembrolizumab. This specimen comes from a study of PD-1 blockade in mismatch repair-deficient tumors. Across the study: Patients had 12 to 13 mismatch repair-deficient cancer types and were previously treated and progressing.

The study's findings and limits: After pembrolizumab, tumor-resident clones rose rapidly, then generally contracted before radiologic responses.

The sequenced sample was PBMCs, obtained before pembrolizumab treatment. This clonotype was obtained from an adult with mismatch repair-deficient cancer. This chain connects TRBV4-1 to TRBJ2-1; 7 bases align to TRBD2. The CDR3 DNA sequence: TGCGCCAGCAGCCCGTCAACTTGGGGACTACCCTACAGACTGTTCTTC. It is translated as CASSPSTWGLPYRLFF.